This is a list of T cell receptor beta chains from one sample in a study of CD8+ T cells in alopecia areata. TCRdb's copy holds only in-frame clones and misses some; the assay was immunoSEQ multiplex PCR. The repertoire consists of fewer than 200,000 clones, with 50% to 75% occurring once and the leading ten covering around 16%. This sample comprised CD4+ T cells sorted from blood, obtained at approximately week 60, from a patient treated with tofacitinib. The receptors were gathered from a human donor with alopecia areata. The CDR3 runs from the conserved cysteine through the conserved F or W.

>TRBV2|TRBJ2-7
CASSELNRGEQYF
>TRBV5-1|TRBJ2-5
CASSFGGYQETQYF
>TRBV29-1|TRBJ2-3
CSVVSGQGSTDTQYF
>TRBV5-4|TRBJ2-5
CASSLETQETQYF
>TRBV7-9|TRBJ1-1
CASSFRDRDTEAFF
>TRBV7-8|TRBJ2-6
CASSGRDRVSGANVLTF
>TRBV5-6|TRBJ2-5
CASSLRTGETQYF
>TRBV6-5|TRBJ2-3
CASSSSGGRTDTQYF
>TRBV28|TRBJ2-3
CASSVNAAQYF
>TRBV30|TRBJ2-5
CACRTVQETQYF
>TRBV7-9|TRBJ2-7
CASSWDSVGEQYF
>TRBV7-9|TRBJ1-4
CASSEGGREKLFF
>TRBV30|TRBJ1-2
CAWSVRDRFNYGYTF
>TRBV9|TRBJ1-2
CASSPLRWDGYTF
>TRBV19|TRBJ1-1
CASTSRGENTEAFF
>TRBV6-5|TRBJ2-5
CASSRQNFHEETQYF